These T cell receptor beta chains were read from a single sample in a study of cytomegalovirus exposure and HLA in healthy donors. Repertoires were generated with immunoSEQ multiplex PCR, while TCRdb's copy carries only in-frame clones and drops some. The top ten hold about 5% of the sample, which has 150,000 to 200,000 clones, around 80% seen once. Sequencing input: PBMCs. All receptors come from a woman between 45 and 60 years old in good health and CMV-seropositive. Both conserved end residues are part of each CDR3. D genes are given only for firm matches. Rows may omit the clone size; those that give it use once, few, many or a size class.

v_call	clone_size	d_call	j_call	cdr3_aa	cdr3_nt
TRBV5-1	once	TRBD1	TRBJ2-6	CASSPDRGPSSGANVLTF	TGCGCCAGCAGCCCCGACAGGGGGCCTTCCTCTGGGGCCAACGTCCTGACTTTC
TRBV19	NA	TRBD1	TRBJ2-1	CASSRQGSEQFF	TGTGCCAGTAGTCGACAGGGAAGTGAGCAGTTCTTC
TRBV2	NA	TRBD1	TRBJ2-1	CASSEGYRGNEQFF	TGTGCCAGCAGTGAAGGATACAGGGGTAATGAGCAGTTCTTC
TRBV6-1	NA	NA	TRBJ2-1	CASVLDGKKNNEQFF	TGTGCCAGCGTACTGGACGGGAAAAAAAACAATGAGCAGTTCTTC
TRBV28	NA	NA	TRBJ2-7	CASSLSPGRDDEQYF	TGTGCCAGCAGTTTATCGCCCGGGAGAGATGACGAGCAGTACTTC
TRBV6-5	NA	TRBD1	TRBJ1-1	CASGSGGTEAFF	TGTGCCAGCGGATCAGGGGGAACTGAAGCTTTCTTT
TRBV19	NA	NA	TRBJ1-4	CASSSDATNEKLFF	TGTGCCAGTTCCAGCGATGCAACTAATGAAAAACTGTTTTTT
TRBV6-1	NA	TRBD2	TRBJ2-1	CASSELGLAGTTTNEQFF	TGTGCCAGCAGTGAATTGGGACTAGCGGGGACCACGACCAATGAGCAGTTCTTC
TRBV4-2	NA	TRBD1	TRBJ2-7	CASSQGWGTGVSYEQYF	TGTGCCAGCAGCCAAGGTTGGGGAACAGGGGTCAGCTACGAGCAGTACTTC
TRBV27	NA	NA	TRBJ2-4	CASSRGFQNIQYF	TGTGCCAGCAGTAGGGGTTTCCAAAACATTCAGTACTTC
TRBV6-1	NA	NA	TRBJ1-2	CASSVPMGGVIYGYTF	TGTGCCAGCAGTGTACCGATGGGGGGGGTTATCTATGGCTACACCTTC
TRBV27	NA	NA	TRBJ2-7	CASGNTYEQYF	TGCGCTTCCGGGAACACCTACGAGCAGTACTTC
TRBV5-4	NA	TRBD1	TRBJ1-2	CASSLDPDRGYGYTF	TGTGCCAGCAGCTTGGACCCAGACAGGGGCTATGGCTACACCTTC
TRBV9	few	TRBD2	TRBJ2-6	CASSGPGTSGSSGANVLTF	TGTGCCAGCAGCGGACCCGGGACTAGCGGAAGCTCTGGGGCCAACGTCCTGACTTTC
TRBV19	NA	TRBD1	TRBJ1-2	CASSIPRRGQGDGYTF	TGTGCCAGTAGTATCCCCCGCCGGGGGCAGGGGGACGGCTACACCTTC
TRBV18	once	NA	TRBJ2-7	CASSPPNRRQSYEQYF	TGTGCCAGCTCACCACCGAACAGGCGACAGTCCTACGAGCAGTACTTC
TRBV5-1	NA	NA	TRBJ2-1	CASSLAASPVYNEQFF	TGCGCCAGCAGCTTGGCCGCTAGCCCGGTATACAATGAGCAGTTCTTC
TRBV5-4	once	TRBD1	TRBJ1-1	CASNAGTESEAFF	TGTGCCAGCAACGCAGGGACAGAATCTGAAGCTTTCTTT
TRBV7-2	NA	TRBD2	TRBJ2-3	CASSAGTSGGEDTQYF	TGTGCCAGCAGCGCCGGGACTAGCGGGGGGGAAGATACGCAGTATTTT
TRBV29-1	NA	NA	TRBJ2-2	CSVGDRDNSHGELFF	TGCAGCGTTGGGGACCGGGACAACTCTCACGGGGAGCTGTTTTTT
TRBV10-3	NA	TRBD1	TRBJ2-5	CAISATRTGEYF	TGTGCCATCAGTGCTACCCGGACAGGGGAGTACTTC
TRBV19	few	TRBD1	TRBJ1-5	CASSTTGFQPQHF	TGTGCCAGTAGTACGACAGGGTTTCAGCCCCAGCATTTT
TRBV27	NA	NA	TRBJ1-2	CASSGTGGFNYGYTF	TGTGCCAGCAGTGGGACTGGGGGGTTTAACTATGGCTACACCTTC
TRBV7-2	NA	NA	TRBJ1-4	CASSLGRGAEKLFF	TGTGCCAGCAGCTTAGGCAGGGGAGCTGAAAAACTGTTTTTT
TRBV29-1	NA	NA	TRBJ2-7	CSVETDSSYEQYF	TGCAGCGTTGAAACAGACAGTTCGTACGAGCAGTACTTC
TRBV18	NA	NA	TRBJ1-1	CASSRRGGTEAFF	TGTGCCAGCTCACGCAGGGGCGGTACTGAAGCTTTCTTT
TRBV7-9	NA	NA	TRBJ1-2	CSSRPTIWTALAYGYTF	TGTTCCAGCAGACCAACCATCTGGACAGCGTTAGCCTATGGCTACACCTTC
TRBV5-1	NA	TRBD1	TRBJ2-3	CASSSRGTTGTQYF	TGCGCCAGCAGCTCCAGGGGGACGACAGGTACGCAGTATTTT
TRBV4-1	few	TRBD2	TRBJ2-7	CASSQGGLAATRRGEQYF	TGCGCCAGCAGCCAAGGGGGACTAGCGGCAACCCGAAGGGGAGAGCAGTACTTC
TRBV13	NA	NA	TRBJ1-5	CASSLSDQPQHF	TGTGCCAGCAGCTTATCAGATCAGCCCCAGCATTTT
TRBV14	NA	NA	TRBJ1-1	CASSQDTNTEAFF	TGTGCCAGCAGCCAGGACACGAACACTGAAGCTTTCTTT
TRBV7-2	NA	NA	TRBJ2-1	CASSLDATYNEQFF	TGTGCCAGCAGCTTAGACGCTACTTACAATGAGCAGTTCTTC
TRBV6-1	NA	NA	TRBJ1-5	CASSELWGPISNQPQHF	TGTGCCAGCAGTGAACTGTGGGGGCCGATAAGCAATCAGCCCCAGCATTTT
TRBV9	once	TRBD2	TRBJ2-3	CASSTRLADTDTQYF	TGTGCCAGCAGCACCCGACTAGCGGACACAGATACGCAGTATTTT
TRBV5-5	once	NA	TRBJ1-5	CASSLMGQLYSNQPQHF	TGTGCCAGCAGCTTGATGGGGCAGCTCTATAGCAATCAGCCCCAGCATTTT
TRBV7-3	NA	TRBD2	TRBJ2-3	CASSYIAGGRTDTQYF	TGTGCCAGCAGCTACATAGCGGGAGGCCGCACAGATACGCAGTATTTT
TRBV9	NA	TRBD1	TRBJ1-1	CASSVSGQVESGEAFF	TGTGCCAGCAGCGTATCGGGACAGGTAGAATCCGGTGAAGCTTTCTTT
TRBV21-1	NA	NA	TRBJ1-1	CASSIEQGNTEAFF	TGTGCCAGCAGCATCGAACAGGGGAACACTGAAGCTTTCTTT
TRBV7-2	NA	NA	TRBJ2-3	CASTETDTQYF	TGTGCCAGCACTGAGACAGATACGCAGTATTTT
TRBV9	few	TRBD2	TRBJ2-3	CASSATSGNTDTQYF	TGTGCCAGCAGCGCCACTAGCGGAAACACAGATACGCAGTATTTT
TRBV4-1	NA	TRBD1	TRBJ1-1	CASSQDPGGQGPSNTEAFF	TGCGCCAGCAGCCAAGATCCAGGGGGACAGGGCCCCTCAAACACTGAAGCTTTCTTT
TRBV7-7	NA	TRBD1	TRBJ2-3	CASSPDRGPTDTQYF	TGTGCTAGCAGCCCGGACAGGGGGCCCACAGATACGCAGTATTTT
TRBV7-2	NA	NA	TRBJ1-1	CASSSPLGGNTEAFF	TGTGCCAGCAGCAGCCCACTCGGCGGGAACACTGAAGCTTTCTTT
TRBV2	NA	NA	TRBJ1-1	CASRNRAPDTEAFF	TGTGCCAGCAGAAACAGGGCTCCCGACACTGAAGCTTTCTTT
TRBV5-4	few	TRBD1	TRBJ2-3	CASSKITGGPSTDTQYF	TGTGCCAGCAGCAAGATCACAGGGGGGCCTAGCACAGATACGCAGTATTTT
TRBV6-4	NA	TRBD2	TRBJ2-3	CASRDPGTSGRADTQYF	TGTGCCAGCAGGGACCCCGGGACTAGCGGGAGAGCAGATACGCAGTATTTT
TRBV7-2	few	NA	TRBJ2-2	CASSPGGPGELFF	TGTGCCAGCAGCCCCGGGGGTCCCGGGGAGCTGTTTTTT
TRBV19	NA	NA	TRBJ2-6	CASRDQPGRTGANVLTF	TGTGCCAGTCGCGATCAACCAGGGCGCACTGGGGCCAACGTCCTGACTTTC
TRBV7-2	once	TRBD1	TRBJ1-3	CASSLVGTGVNTIYF	TGTGCCAGCAGCTTAGTAGGGACAGGGGTAAACACCATATATTTT
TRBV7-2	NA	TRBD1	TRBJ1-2	CASSDWTGGLLYGYTF	TGTGCCAGCAGCGATTGGACAGGGGGACTCCTCTATGGCTACACCTTC
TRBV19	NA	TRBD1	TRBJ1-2	CASSTTGTAHQSGYTF	TGTGCCAGTAGTACCACCGGGACAGCACATCAAAGTGGCTACACCTTC
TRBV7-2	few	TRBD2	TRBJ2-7	CASSLARGTSGYEQYF	TGTGCCAGCAGCTTAGCGAGGGGGACTAGTGGGTACGAGCAGTACTTC
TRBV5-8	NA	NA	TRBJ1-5	CASSLGSQGNQPQHF	TGTGCCAGCAGCTTGGGGAGCCAGGGAAATCAGCCCCAGCATTTT
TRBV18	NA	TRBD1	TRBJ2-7	CASSPGQGAYEQYF	TGTGCCAGCTCACCGGGACAGGGGGCCTACGAGCAGTACTTC
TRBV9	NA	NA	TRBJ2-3	CASSVVSAGAADTQYF	TGTGCCAGCAGCGTAGTTTCGGCGGGGGCAGCAGATACGCAGTATTTT
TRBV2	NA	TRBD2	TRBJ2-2	CASSRLAGGNTGELFF	TGTGCCAGCAGTCGACTAGCGGGGGGGAACACCGGGGAGCTGTTTTTT